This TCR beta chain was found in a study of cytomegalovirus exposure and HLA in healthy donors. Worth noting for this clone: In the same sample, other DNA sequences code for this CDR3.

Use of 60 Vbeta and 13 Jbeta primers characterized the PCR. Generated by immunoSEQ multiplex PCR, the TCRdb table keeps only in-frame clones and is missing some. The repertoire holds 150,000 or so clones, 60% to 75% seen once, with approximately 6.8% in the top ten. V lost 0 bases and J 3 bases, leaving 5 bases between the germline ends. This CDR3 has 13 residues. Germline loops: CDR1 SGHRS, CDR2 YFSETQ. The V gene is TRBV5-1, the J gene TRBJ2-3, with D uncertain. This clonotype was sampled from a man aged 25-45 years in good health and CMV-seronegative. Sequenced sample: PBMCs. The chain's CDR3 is CASSLGQTDTQYF. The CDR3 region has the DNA TGCGCCAGCAGCTTGGGGCAGACAGATACGCAGTATTTT.